This T cell receptor beta chain came from a study of CXCR3-negative and CXCR3-positive naive CD8 T cells. As for the study in general: A total of some 130 million TRB reads was generated, with about 1.5 +/- 0.3 million per library.

Details on this clonotype: The antigen is unknown.

cDNA libraries for TRB were generated by 5' RACE incorporating UMI labels. Each CDR3 protein gets one entry in TCRdb, which reprocessed the 5' RACE reads and gives no DNA. This sample's table has 150,000 or so distinct CDR3 sequences. Study-level findings and limits: Naive subsets had comparable surface CD5, so TRB CDR3 properties gauged TCR strength. Naive cells positive for CXCR3 carried more hydrophobic TRB CDR3s than CXCR3-negative ones.

The sequencing sample was made of naive CXCR3+ CD8+ T cells from blood. The subset denotes: CD45RO-CCR7+CD27+CD95- naive CD8+ T cells expressing CXCR3 (TNR3+). This clonotype originated in a human donor in good health. Some clones in this sample may be carry-over from other donors' samples.

CDR3 sequence: CASSYGSTGASYEQYF. The chain uses TRBV6-5 and TRBJ2-7; TCRdb picks TRBD1, but there is no DNA to check that call. The germline CDR1 and CDR2 sequences are MNHEY and SVGAGI. The CDR3 is made up of 16 amino acids.